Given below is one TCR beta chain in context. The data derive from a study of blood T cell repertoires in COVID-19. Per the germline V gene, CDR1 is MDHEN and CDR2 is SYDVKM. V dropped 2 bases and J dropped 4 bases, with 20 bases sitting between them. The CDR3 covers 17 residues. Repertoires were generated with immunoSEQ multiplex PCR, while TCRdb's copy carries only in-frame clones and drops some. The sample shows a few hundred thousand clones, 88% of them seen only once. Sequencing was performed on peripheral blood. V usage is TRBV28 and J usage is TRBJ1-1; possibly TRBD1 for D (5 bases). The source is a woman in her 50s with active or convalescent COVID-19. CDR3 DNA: TGTGCCAGCAGTTTAACACAGGTCGGGTTGAGTAGCACTGAAGCTTTCTTT. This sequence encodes CASSLTQVGLSSTEAFF.